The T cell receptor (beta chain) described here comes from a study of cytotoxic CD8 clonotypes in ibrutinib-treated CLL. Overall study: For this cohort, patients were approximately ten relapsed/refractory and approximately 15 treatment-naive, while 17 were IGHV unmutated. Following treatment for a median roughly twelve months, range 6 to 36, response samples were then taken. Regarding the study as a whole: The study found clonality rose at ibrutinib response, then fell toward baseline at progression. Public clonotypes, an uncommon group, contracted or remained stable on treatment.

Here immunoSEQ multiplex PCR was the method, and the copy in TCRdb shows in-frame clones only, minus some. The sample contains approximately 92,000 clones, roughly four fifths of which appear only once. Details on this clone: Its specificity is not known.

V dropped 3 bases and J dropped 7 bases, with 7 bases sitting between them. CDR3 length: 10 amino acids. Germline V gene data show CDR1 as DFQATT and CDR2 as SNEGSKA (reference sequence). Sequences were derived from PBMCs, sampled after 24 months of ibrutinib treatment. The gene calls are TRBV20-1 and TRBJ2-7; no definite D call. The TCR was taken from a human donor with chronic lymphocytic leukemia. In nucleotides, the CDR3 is TGCAGTGCTAGGGTTTCAGAGCAGTACTTC. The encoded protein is CSARVSEQYF.